The next 28 T cell receptor beta chains were all read from a single sample in a study of Graves' ophthalmopathy and Graves' hyperthyroidism. Beta-chain TCR CDR3 regions were amplified from RNA transcripts. The first-round RT-PCR employed HTBI primers together with the Qiagen OneStep RT-PCR kit. A multiplex PCR was then performed as the second round. Via MiXCR, TCRdb re-called the multiplex PCR reads, giving one row per CDR3 protein. Here the sample spans about 210,000 distinct CDR3 sequences, around 30% being singletons. Input material: peripheral blood. These receptors originate from a man aged 45-65 years with Graves' ophthalmopathy.

This clonotype appeared many times. The rearrangement joins TRBV12-5 to TRBJ1-5, with D unresolved. Trimming took 0 bases from V and 0 from J, leaving 12 bases between them. Germline loops: CDR1 LGHNT, CDR2 FRNRAP. This CDR3 is 17 amino acids long. As DNA, the CDR3 is TGTGCTAGTGGTTTGGTAAGTTCGGCTGATAGCAATCAGCCCCAGCATTTT. Translating gives CASGLVSSADSNQPQHF.

Many counts were recorded for this clonotype. The chain employs TRBV12-5 and TRBJ2-7; 7 bases match TRBD2. Trimming took 2 bases from V and 4 from J; bases not matched to a gene: 8. Germline loops: CDR1 LGHNT, CDR2 FRNRAP. The CDR3 runs 15 residues. This CDR3 is CASGLYFLAVYEQYF. The CDR3 bases are TGTGCTAGTGGTTTGTATTTCCTAGCGGTGTACGAGCAGTACTTC.

Many counts were recorded for this clonotype. CDR3 sequence: CASSRGQDGYTF. CDR3 coding DNA: TGTGCCAGCTCACGAGGACAGGATGGCTACACCTTC. The chain links TRBV18 to TRBJ1-2, with TRBD1 identical over 7 bases. V lost 4 bases, J lost 6 bases, and 2 bases stayed unmatched. The CDR3 totals 12 residues. The germline V gene has CDR1 KGHSH and CDR2 LQKENI.

This clonotype was found a few times. The chain uses TRBV7-2 and TRBJ2-5; 7 bases are shared with TRBD1. The junction had 7 bases not matched to a gene; V was cut back by 5 bases and J by 10 bases. CDR1 is SGHTA and CDR2 is FQGNSA in the germline V gene. The CDR3 has 12 residues. The CDR3 region is CASSPTGENQYF. Here the CDR3 DNA reads TGTGCCAGCAGCCCCACAGGGGAAAACCAGTACTTC.

This clonotype was seen at least ten times. This chain links TRBV20-1 with TRBJ2-7; weak D call: TRBD2 (6 bases). The germline V and J ends were trimmed by 3 bases and 3 bases, with 12 bases remaining between them. Germline V gene data show CDR1 as DFQATT and CDR2 as SNEGSKA (reference sequence). The CDR3 runs to 13 residues. As DNA, the CDR3 is TGCAGTGCTAGGGGGGACTTAAGCTACGAGCAGTACTTC. This sequence encodes CSARGDLSYEQYF.

The table lists this clonotype with many counts. The V gene is TRBV3-1, the J gene TRBJ2-7; TRBD2 is a possible D gene (5 bases). Between the trimmed V and J ends, which lost 0 bases and 7 bases, there was a span of 10 bases. Germline V CDR1 and CDR2: LGHDT, YNNKEL (reference sequence). This CDR3 has 13 residues. CDR3 in amino acids: CASSQEQRKEQYF. In DNA, the CDR3 is TGTGCCAGCAGCCAAGAGCAGCGGAAAGAGCAGTACTTC.

There are many counts of this clonotype. The genes are TRBV6-6 and TRBJ1-6, with a weak D call TRBD1 (5 bases). The V end lost 0 bases, the J end lost 7 bases, and 13 bases lay between the germline ends. Germline V gene lookup returns CDR1 MNHNY and CDR2 SVGAGI (reference sequence). This CDR3 has 16 residues. This chain's CDR3 is CASSYSTGRENSPLHF. DNA of the CDR3: TGTGCCAGCAGTTACTCAACGGGCAGGGAGAATTCACCCCTCCACTTT.

The genes are TRBV29-1 and TRBJ1-2; D gene uncertain. CDR1 is SQVTM, CDR2 ANQGSEA, per germline. V dropped 0 bases and J dropped 6 bases, with 5 bases sitting between them. The CDR3 consists of 11 residues. CDR3: CSVEDLHGYTF. The CDR3 DNA is TGCAGCGTTGAAGATCTACATGGCTACACCTTC.

Comment on this clonotype: One end of the junction fails to match germline, which may point to a read error. The chain combines TRBV7-8 with TRBJ1-1; no definite D call. Germline-derived CDR1 and CDR2 are SGHVS and FQNEAQ. The CDR3 loop spans 11 amino acids. CDR3 loop: CAGSFLSEAFF. CDR3 coding DNA: TGTGCCGGCAGCTTCCTCAGCGAAGCTTTCTTT.

The rearrangement joins TRBV11-2 to TRBJ1-6; weak D call: TRBD1 (6 bases). Germline CDR1 reads SGHAT; CDR2 reads FQNNGV. Trimming took 3 bases from V and 10 from J, leaving 13 bases between them. This CDR3 region has 14 residues. The CDR3 nucleotides read TGTGCCAGCAGCTTTATTCAGGGGCAGTCACCCCTCCACTTT. This codes for CASSFIQGQSPLHF.

The CDR3 region is CASSYRVPGLTEAFF. CDR3 coding DNA: TGTGCCAGCAGTTACAGGGTCCCGGGACTTACCGAAGCTTTCTTT. This chain joins TRBV6-5 and TRBJ1-1; a possible D gene is TRBD1 (5 bases). The CDR3 contains 15 residues. Germline loops: CDR1 MNHEY, CDR2 SVGAGI. V was pared by 2 bases and J by 8 bases, with 18 bases between.

This clonotype was recorded at least ten times. J is TRBJ2-5 and V is TRBV18; no definite D call. The V gene lost 2 bases and the J gene lost 2 bases, with 12 bases spanning the gap. Germline CDR1 KGHSH, CDR2 LQKENI. This CDR3 spans 15 amino acids. This chain's CDR3 is CASSPTHGLQETQYF. CDR3 sequence (DNA): TGTGCCAGCTCACCAACCCACGGCTTACAAGAGACCCAGTACTTC. Full variable domain (missing parts from reference TRBV18 and TRBJ2-5): NAGVMQNPRHLVRRRGQEARLRCSPMKGHSHVYWYRQLPEEGLKFMVYLQKENIIDESGMPKERFSAEFPKEGPSILRIQQVVRGDSAAYFCASSPTHGLQETQYFGPGTRLLVL.

This clonotype showed up many times. The rearrangement uses TRBV6-2 or TRBV6-3 and TRBJ1-5, with 8 bases identical to TRBD1. Trimming cost V 3 bases and J 4 bases; bases outside gene matches: 5. The CDR3 totals 15 residues. The V gene's germline CDR1 is MNHEY and CDR2 SVGEGT. The CDR3 here is CASSYGTGINQPQHF. CDR3 nucleotide sequence: TGTGCCAGCAGTTATGGGACAGGCATAAATCAGCCCCAGCATTTT.

This clonotype was detected only a few times. The V and J genes are TRBV24-1 and TRBJ2-5, with 8 bases matching TRBD1. V lost 3 bases to trimming and J lost 2 bases; unmatched junction nucleotides: 4. CDR1 and CDR2 from the germline V gene are KGHDR and SFDVKD. The CDR3 totals 15 residues. The CDR3 DNA is TGTGCCACCAGTGATCCGGGACAGGCTCAAGAGACCCAGTACTTC. It codes for CATSDPGQAQETQYF.

Many counts were recorded for this clonotype. J is TRBJ1-2 and V is TRBV12-3 or TRBV12-4; maybe TRBD1 (6 bases). This CDR3 is built from 15 residues. Trimming took 1 base from V and 2 from J, leaving 11 bases between them. CDR3 sequence: CASSLGTAFNYGYTF. Written as DNA, the CDR3 is TGTGCCAGCAGTTTAGGGACAGCCTTCAACTATGGCTACACCTTC.

The sample holds many counts of this clonotype. This chain connects TRBV11-3 to TRBJ2-7; 8 nucleotides line up with TRBD2. V shed 1 base, J shed 3 bases, and the junction held 2 bases outside the gene matches. The CDR3 is 14 residues long. CDR1 is SGHNT and CDR2 is YENEEA in the germline V gene. CDR3 nucleotide sequence: TGTGCCAGCAGCTTAGCCGGGACTAGCTACGAGCAGTACTTC. Translated, it gives CASSLAGTSYEQYF.

In its sample, this clonotype was seen many times. This chain links TRBV7-2 with TRBJ2-5; possible D gene TRBD1, 6 bases. Trimming left V 6 bases short and J 5 bases short, with 16 bases between. CDR1 and CDR2 from the germline V gene are SGHTA and FQGNSA. The CDR3 is 14 amino acids. The CDR3 here is CASSWETGWETQYF. The CDR3 DNA reads as TGTGCCAGCAGTTGGGAAACAGGGTGGGAGACCCAGTACTTC.

The J gene is TRBJ2-7, the V gene TRBV6-2 or TRBV6-3, with 9 nucleotides matching TRBD2. The V segment lost 5 bases and the J segment 4 bases; nucleotides outside the gene matches: 6. The germline V gene has CDR1 MNHEY and CDR2 SVGEGT. The CDR3 is made up of 14 amino acids. CDR3 in amino acids: CASSGSAGGYEQYF. CDR3 DNA sequence: TGTGCCAGCAGTGGATCAGCGGGGGGATACGAGCAGTACTTC.

This clonotype was observed at least ten times. This chain uses TRBV28 with TRBJ1-2, with no clear D. Per the germline V gene, CDR1 is MDHEN and CDR2 is SYDVKM. Trimming pared 10 bases from V and 0 bases from J, leaving 6 bases between. The CDR3 has 11 residues. The CDR3 region has the DNA TGTGCCACCAAAGCTAACTATGGCTACACCTTC. Translating it yields CATKANYGYTF.

V usage is TRBV6-2 or TRBV6-3 and J usage is TRBJ2-2; 15 nucleotides line up with TRBD2. The CDR3 length is 18 residues. The V gene's germline CDR1 is MNHEY and CDR2 SVGEGT. J was trimmed by 0 bases and V by 5 bases; bases with no gene match: 4. CDR3 nucleotide sequence: TGTGCCAGCAGTCTGGGACTAGCGGGGGGCCCGAACACCGGGGAGCTGTTTTTT. Translated, it gives CASSLGLAGGPNTGELFF.

This clonotype was found many times. The genes are TRBV7-2 and TRBJ1-3; 9 nucleotides agree with TRBD1. Per the germline V gene, CDR1 is SGHTA and CDR2 is FQGNSA. This CDR3 has 15 residues. V lost 3 bases and J lost 0; bases outside the gene matches: 0. This chain's CDR3 is CASSLDRGSGNTIYF. The CDR3 region has the DNA TGTGCCAGCAGCTTGGACAGGGGCTCTGGAAACACCATATATTTT.

This clonotype was counted at least ten times. One end of the junction is discordant with germline, which a read error may explain. The V gene is TRBV28, the J gene TRBJ2-7; D possibly corresponds to TRBD2 (5 bases). CDR3 length: 17 amino acids. Germline V gene sequence: CDR1 MDHEN, CDR2 SYDVKM. Here the CDR3 reads CASSPRPLEAARHERYF. The CDR3 coding sequence is TGTGCCAGCAGTCCTCGGCCCCTAGAAGCGGCGCGCCACGAGCGGTACTTC.

This clonotype was seen only a few times. The J gene is TRBJ2-2, the V gene TRBV12-3 or TRBV12-4; possible D gene TRBD2, 7 bases. V was shortened by 7 bases and J by 4 bases, with 16 bases between the two germline ends. This CDR3 spans 15 amino acids. This chain's CDR3 is CASIPGGHSTGELFF. The CDR3 nucleotides are TGTGCCAGCATTCCGGGGGGCCATAGCACCGGGGAGCTGTTTTTT.

This chain links TRBV6-2 or TRBV6-3 with TRBJ1-1, with D possibly TRBD1 on 5 matching bases. The CDR3 runs 16 residues. Looked up from germline, CDR1 is MNHEY and CDR2 is SVGEGT. V was cut by 2 bases and J by 1 base, with 14 bases left in between. The CDR3 reads CASSYGDRGPNTEAFF. In DNA form, the CDR3 reads TGTGCCAGCAGTTACGGGGACCGGGGACCGAACACTGAAGCTTTCTTT.

The genes are TRBV28 and TRBJ2-7; 8 bases fit TRBD1. The CDR3 contains 14 residues. The trim removed 7 bases at V and 2 bases at J, leaving 7 bases unmatched. The germline V gene has CDR1 MDHEN and CDR2 SYDVKM. CDR3 DNA: TGTGCCAGCATTGGGACAGGATCAGCCTACGAGCAGTACTTC. Protein: CASIGTGSAYEQYF.

This clonotype was seen ten or more times. The chain links TRBV12-3 or TRBV12-4 to TRBJ1-1, with 9 bases matching TRBD1. Losses at the gene ends were 7 bases for V and 2 bases for J; bases not matched to a gene: 11. The CDR3 length is 16 residues. This CDR3 reads CASTRTGDSVNTEAFF. In DNA, the CDR3 is TGTGCCAGCACCCGGACAGGGGACAGTGTAAACACTGAAGCTTTCTTT.

This clonotype has at least ten counts. The chain combines TRBV30 with TRBJ2-2, with 8 bases lining up with TRBD1. The CDR3 loop spans 15 amino acids. Germline V CDR1 and CDR2: GTSNPN, SVGIG (reference sequence). V trimming: 8 bases; J trimming: 6 bases; junction bases outside the gene matches: 14. CDR3 protein: CALHGQGIVAGELFF. The DNA of the CDR3 is TGTGCCCTCCACGGACAGGGTATCGTGGCCGGGGAGCTGTTTTTT.

This clonotype was picked up many times. V and J are TRBV7-8 and TRBJ2-5; D possibly corresponds to TRBD2 (6 bases). The CDR3 sequence is 16 residues long. V lost 5 bases and J lost 5, with 21 bases in between. Germline values: CDR1 SGHVS, CDR2 FQNEAQ. This CDR3 reads CASSPNRAGGVETQYF. CDR3 nucleotides: TGTGCCAGCAGCCCAAACCGAGCCGGAGGGGTGGAGACCCAGTACTTC.